This paragraph reports one T cell receptor beta chain. This sample was taken from a study of T cell repertoires in cytomegalovirus infection. This CDR3 is 15 amino acids long. The germline gives CDR1 DFQATT, CDR2 SNEGSKA (reference sequence). V dropped 3 bases and J dropped 0 bases, with 12 bases sitting between them. TCRdb reanalysed the reads using MiXCR and keeps one entry per CDR3 protein. Among approximately 500,000 distinct CDR3 sequences listed, more than 15% were seen once. The V and J genes are TRBV20-1 and TRBJ2-1; possibly TRBD1 or TRBD2 for D (5 bases each). The sequenced sample consisted of CD8+ T cells from PBMCs. This sequence originates from a human donor in good health (CMV status not recorded). Some clones in this sample may be carry-over from other donors' samples. Written as DNA, the CDR3 is TGCAGTGCTAGGCGCCCAGGGAGCTCCTACAATGAGCAGTTCTTC. Translating gives CSARRPGSSYNEQFF.